The TCR beta chain under discussion was sequenced for a study of blood T cell repertoires in COVID-19. Study context: From the United States, Italy and Spain came samples of acute and convalescent COVID-19. PBMCs, B-cell-depleted T cells, or T cells were the source of the cDNA or gDNA that made up the material.

The CDR3 covers 13 residues. Germline V lookup: CDR1 LNHDA, CDR2 SQIVND (reference sequence). V gave up 6 bases and J gave up 0 bases, with 8 bases separating them. Study processing details: Quantification of nucleated cells was approximated via reference gene primer amplification. Clones were sequenced by immunoSEQ multiplex PCR, and TCRdb holds only the in-frame ones, with some missing. V and J calls and clone size follow that table, whereas D and trimming were derived from the DNA. Of roughly 73,000 clones listed, roughly nine tenths are singletons. V gene TRBV19 combines with J gene TRBJ1-1, with D maybe TRBD1 (5 bases). The sequence came from a man in his fifties or sixties with acute or convalescent COVID-19. Material for sequencing was peripheral blood. CDR3 sequence (DNA): TGTGCCAGTAGCGGACACTTGAACACTGAAGCTTTCTTT. Amino acid sequence: CASSGHLNTEAFF.